The clone carrying this T cell receptor beta chain appeared many times. Its antigen remains unknown. The CDR3 spans 13 residues. The germline V gene encodes CDR1 DFQATT and CDR2 SNEGSKA (reference sequence). Trimming removed 2 bases at V and 8 bases at J, with 12 bases between. Time point defined: blood at routine non-recurrence follow-up after resection. Sequencing was performed on whole RNA extracted from tumor and nontumor lung tissue, or from frozen PBMC, and the material was left unsorted. This entry is derived from a study of spatial heterogeneity in lung cancer. Overall study context: In the raw reads, each unique TCR and UMI combination was present more than ten times on average.

TCR cDNA molecules each had a unique molecular identifier. TCRdb re-analysed the 5' RACE reads in MiXCR, keeping a single row per CDR3 protein. The table has tens of thousands of distinct CDR3 sequences, around 10% seen once. Notes on the study in general: Circulating ubiquitous expanded tumor TCRs were observed more frequently at resection than at follow-up.

The sequencing here drew on PBMCs, taken at follow-up. V usage is TRBV20-1 and J usage is TRBJ1-4; D perhaps matches TRBD1 (5 bases). This clonotype was obtained from a male donor with early-stage non-small cell lung cancer. CDR3 protein: CSARPGGKEKLFF. The CDR3 nucleotides read TGCAGTGCTAGACCGGGGGGGAAAGAAAAACTGTTTTTT.